These 3 T cell receptor beta chains came from one sample sequenced in a study of blood T cell repertoires in COVID-19. Repertoires were generated with immunoSEQ multiplex PCR, while TCRdb's copy carries only in-frame clones and drops some. This table has about 200,000 clones, roughly 79% appearing once. Sample: peripheral blood. These receptors all stem from a human donor with acute or convalescent COVID-19. The donor label of this sample is uncertain.

This clone has a single count. The rearrangement joins TRBV7-2 to TRBJ2-4; D might be TRBD1 (5 bases). Trimming removed 3 bases at V and 0 bases at J, with 9 bases between. This CDR3 has 15 residues. The germline gives CDR1 SGHTA, CDR2 FQGNSA. This CDR3 reads CASSFRGQAKNIQYF. The DNA of the CDR3 is TGTGCCAGCAGCTTCCGTGGACAAGCCAAAAACATTCAGTACTTC.

This CDR3 reads CASSVDRVPYEQYF. The CDR3 DNA follows: TGTGCCAGCAGCGTCGACAGGGTCCCCTACGAGCAGTACTTC. The chain links TRBV11-2 to TRBJ2-7, with 7 bases that match TRBD1. V gave up 5 bases and J gave up 2 bases; unmatched junction bases: 6. This CDR3 has 14 amino acids. Germline CDR1 is SGHAT and CDR2 is FQNNGV.

V usage is TRBV12-3 or TRBV12-4 and J usage is TRBJ1-1; D call uncertain. Trimming took 7 bases from V and 10 from J, leaving 19 bases between them. This CDR3 is built from 13 residues. The CDR3 coding sequence is TGTGCCAGCATCCCCACGGGTGGTCGGGGAGCTTTCTTT. This gives the protein CASIPTGGRGAFF.